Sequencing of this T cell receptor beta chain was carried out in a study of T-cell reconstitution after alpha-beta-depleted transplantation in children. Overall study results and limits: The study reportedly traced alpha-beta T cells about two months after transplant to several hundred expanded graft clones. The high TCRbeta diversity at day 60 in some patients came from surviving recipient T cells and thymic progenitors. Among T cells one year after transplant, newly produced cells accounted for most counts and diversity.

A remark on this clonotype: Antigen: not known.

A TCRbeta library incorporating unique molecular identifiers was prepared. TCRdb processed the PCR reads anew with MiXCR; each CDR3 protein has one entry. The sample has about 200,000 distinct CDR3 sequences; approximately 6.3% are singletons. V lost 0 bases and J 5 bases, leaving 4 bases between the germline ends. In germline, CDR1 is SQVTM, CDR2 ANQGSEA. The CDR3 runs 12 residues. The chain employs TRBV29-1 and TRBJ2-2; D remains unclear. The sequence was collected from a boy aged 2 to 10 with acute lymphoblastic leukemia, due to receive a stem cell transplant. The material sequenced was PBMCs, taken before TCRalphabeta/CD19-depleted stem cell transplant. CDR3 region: CSVEDNTGELFF. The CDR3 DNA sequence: TGCAGCGTTGAAGATAATACCGGGGAGCTGTTTTTT.